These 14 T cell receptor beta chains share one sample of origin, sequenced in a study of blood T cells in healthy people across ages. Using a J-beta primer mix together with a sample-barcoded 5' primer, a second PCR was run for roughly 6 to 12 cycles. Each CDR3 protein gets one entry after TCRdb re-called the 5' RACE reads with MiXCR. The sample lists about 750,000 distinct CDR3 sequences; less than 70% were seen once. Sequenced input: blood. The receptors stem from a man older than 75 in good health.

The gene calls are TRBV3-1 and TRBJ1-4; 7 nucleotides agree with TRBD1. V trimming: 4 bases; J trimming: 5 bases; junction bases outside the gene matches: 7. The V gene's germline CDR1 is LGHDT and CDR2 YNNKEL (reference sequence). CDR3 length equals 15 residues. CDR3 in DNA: TGTGCCAGCAGCCGACCGGGACAGACGAATGAAAAACTGTTTTTT. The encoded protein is CASSRPGQTNEKLFF.

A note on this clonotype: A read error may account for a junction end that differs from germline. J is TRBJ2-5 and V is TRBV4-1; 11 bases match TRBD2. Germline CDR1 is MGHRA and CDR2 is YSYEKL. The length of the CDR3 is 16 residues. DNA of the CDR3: TGCGCCAGCAGCCAGCAACTAGCGGGAGTCCAACAGACCCAGTACTTC. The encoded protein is CASSQQLAGVQQTQYF.

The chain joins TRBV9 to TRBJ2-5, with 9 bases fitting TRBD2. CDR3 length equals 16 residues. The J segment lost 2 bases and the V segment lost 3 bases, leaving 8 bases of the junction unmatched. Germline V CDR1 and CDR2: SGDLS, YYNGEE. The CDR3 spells CASSAGTSFTQETQYF. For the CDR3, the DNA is TGTGCCAGCAGCGCAGGGACTAGCTTTACTCAAGAGACCCAGTACTTC.

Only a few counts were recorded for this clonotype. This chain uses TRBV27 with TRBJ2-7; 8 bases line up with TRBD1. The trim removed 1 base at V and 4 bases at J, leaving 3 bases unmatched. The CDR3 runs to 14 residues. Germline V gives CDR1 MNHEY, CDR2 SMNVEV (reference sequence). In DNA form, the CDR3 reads TGTGCCAGCAGTTTATACCAGGGGGCTTACGAGCAGTACTTC. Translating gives CASSLYQGAYEQYF.

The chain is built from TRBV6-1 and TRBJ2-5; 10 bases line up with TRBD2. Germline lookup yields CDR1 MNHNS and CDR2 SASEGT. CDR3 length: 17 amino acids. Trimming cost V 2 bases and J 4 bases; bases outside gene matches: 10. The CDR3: CASSESPLAGAPETQYF. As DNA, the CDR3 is TGTGCCAGCAGTGAAAGTCCCCTAGCGGGAGCCCCAGAGACCCAGTACTTC.

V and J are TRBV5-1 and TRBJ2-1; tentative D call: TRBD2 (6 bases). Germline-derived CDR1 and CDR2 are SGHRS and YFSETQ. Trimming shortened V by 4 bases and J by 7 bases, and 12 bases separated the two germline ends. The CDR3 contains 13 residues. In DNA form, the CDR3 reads TGCGCCAGCAGCCCATCGGGACTTAATGAGCAGTTCTTC. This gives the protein CASSPSGLNEQFF.

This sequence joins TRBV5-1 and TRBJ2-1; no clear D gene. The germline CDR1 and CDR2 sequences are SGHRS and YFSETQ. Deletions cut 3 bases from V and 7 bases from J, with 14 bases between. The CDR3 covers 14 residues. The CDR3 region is CASSSLRVGNEQFF. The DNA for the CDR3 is TGCGCCAGCAGCTCCCTAAGGGTAGGTAATGAGCAGTTCTTC.

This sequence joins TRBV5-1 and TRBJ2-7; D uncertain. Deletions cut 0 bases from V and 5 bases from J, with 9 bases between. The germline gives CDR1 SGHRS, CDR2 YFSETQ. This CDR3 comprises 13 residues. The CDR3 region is CASSLDGLNEQYF. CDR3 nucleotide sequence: TGCGCCAGCAGCTTGGATGGGCTAAACGAGCAGTACTTC.

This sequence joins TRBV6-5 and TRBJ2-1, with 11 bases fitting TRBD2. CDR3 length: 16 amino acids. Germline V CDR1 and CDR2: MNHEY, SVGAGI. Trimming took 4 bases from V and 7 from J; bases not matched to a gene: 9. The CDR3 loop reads CASSSYSGGAFNEQFF. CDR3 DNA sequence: TGTGCCAGCAGTTCCTATAGCGGGGGGGCTTTTAATGAGCAGTTCTTC.

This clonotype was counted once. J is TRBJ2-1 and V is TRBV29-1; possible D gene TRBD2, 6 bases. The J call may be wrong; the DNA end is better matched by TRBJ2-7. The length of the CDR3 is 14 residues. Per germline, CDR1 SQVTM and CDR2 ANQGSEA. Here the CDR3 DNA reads TGCAGCGCCGGTGTATTAGCGGATTCCTACGAGCAGTACTTC. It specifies CSAGVLADSYEQYF.

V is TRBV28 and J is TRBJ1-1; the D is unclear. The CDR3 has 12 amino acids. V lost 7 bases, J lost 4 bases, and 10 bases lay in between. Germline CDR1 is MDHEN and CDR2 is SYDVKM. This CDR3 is CASTEYGTEAFF. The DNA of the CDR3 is TGTGCCAGCACAGAGTATGGCACTGAAGCTTTCTTT. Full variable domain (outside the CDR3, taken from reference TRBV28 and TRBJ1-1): DVKVTQSSRYLVKRTGEKVFLECVQDMDHENMFWYRQDPGLGLRLIYFSYDVKMKEKGDIPEGYSVSREKKERFSLILESASTNQTSMYLCASTEYGTEAFFGQGTRLTVV.

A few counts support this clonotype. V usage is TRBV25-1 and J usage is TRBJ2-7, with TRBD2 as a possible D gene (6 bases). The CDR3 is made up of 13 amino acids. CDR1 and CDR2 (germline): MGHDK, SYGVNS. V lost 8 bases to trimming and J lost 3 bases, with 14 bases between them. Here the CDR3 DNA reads TGTGCCAGCCGCGGGACGGGAAACTACGAGCAGTACTTC. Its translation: CASRGTGNYEQYF.

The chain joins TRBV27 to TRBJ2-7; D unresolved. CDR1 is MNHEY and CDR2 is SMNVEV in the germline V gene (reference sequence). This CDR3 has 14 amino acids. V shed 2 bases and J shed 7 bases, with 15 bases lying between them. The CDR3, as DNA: TGTGCCAGCAGTTTAAGGACCTTCGCAAGGGAGCAGTACTTC. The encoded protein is CASSLRTFAREQYF.

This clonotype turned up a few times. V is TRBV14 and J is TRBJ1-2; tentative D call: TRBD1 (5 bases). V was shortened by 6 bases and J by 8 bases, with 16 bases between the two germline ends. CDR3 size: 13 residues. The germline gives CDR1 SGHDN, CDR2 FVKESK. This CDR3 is CASSHRGVGGYTF. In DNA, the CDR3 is TGTGCCAGCAGTCATCGGGGGGTCGGAGGCTACACCTTC.